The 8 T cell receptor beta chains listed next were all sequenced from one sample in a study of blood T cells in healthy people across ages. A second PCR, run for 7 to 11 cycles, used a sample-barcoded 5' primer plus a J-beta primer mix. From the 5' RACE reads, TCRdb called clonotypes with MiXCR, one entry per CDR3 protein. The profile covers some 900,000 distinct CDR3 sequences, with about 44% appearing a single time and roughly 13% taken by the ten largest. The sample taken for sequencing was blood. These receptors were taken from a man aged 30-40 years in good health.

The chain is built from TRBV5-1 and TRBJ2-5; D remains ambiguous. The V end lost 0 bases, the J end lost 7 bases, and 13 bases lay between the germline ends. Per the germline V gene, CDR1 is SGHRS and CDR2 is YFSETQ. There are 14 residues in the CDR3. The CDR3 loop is CASSLEGNLGTQYF. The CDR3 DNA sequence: TGCGCCAGCAGCTTGGAAGGGAATTTGGGGACCCAGTACTTC.

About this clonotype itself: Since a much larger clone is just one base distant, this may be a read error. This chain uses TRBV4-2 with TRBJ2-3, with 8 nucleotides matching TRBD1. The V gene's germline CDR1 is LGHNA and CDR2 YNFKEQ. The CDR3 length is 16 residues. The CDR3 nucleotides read TGTGGCAGCACTCTGATCAGGGGGCATGCCACAGATACGCAGTATTTT. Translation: CGSTLIRGHATDTQYF.

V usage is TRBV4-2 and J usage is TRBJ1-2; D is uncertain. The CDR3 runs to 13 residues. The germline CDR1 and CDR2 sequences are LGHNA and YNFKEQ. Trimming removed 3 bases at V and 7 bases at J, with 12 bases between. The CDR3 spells CASSHSTPGGYTF. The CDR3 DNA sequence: TGTGCCAGCAGCCACTCGACCCCCGGTGGCTACACCTTC.

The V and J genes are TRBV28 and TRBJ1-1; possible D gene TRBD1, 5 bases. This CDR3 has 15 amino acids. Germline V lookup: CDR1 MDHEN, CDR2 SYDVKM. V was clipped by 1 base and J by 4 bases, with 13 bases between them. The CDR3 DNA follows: TGTGCCAGCAGTTTATATGGGGGTGGGAGCACTGAAGCTTTCTTT. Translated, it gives CASSLYGGGSTEAFF.

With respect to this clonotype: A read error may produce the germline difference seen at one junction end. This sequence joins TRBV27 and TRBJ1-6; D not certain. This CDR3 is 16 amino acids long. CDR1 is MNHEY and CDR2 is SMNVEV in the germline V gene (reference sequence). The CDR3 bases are TGTGCCAACAGTCCAACTACTTGGGCGCTTAATTCACCCCTCCACTTT. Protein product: CANSPTTWALNSPLHF.

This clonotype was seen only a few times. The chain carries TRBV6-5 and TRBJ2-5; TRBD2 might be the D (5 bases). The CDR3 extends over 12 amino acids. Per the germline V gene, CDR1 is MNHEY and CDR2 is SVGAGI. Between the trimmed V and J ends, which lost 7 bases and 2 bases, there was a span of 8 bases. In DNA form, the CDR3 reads TGTGCCAGCACCGGGAATCAAGAGACCCAGTACTTC. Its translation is CASTGNQETQYF.

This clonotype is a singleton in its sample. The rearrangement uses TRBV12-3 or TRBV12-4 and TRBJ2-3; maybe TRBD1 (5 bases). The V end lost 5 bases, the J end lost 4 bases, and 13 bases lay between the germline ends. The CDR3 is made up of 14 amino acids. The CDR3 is CASSTRQSADTQYF. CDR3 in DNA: TGTGCCAGCAGTACGAGACAGAGCGCAGATACGCAGTATTTT.

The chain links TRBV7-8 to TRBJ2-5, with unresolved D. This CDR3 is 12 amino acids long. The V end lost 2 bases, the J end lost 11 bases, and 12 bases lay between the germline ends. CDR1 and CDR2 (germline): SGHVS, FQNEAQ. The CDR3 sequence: CASSLQVDEQYF. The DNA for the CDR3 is TGTGCCAGCAGCTTACAAGTGGATGAGCAGTACTTC.